This T cell receptor (beta chain) was recorded in a study of Graves' ophthalmopathy and Graves' hyperthyroidism. The CDR3 is 16 amino acids. V was pared by 5 bases and J by 4 bases, with 20 bases between. Germline V gene sequence: CDR1 LNHDA, CDR2 SQIVND (reference sequence). The sequenced template was RNA, covering the TCR beta CDR3 region. Scientists carried out first-round RT-PCR using HTBI primers and then a second-round multiplex PCR. TCRdb re-called the multiplex PCR reads through MiXCR, storing one row per CDR3 protein. The sample lists 500,000 to 800,000 distinct CDR3 sequences; about two fifths were seen once. Notes on the study in general: Ophthalmopathy progression prediction by the model yielded a sensitivity of 70.59% and a specificity of roughly 74%.

This clonotype has at least ten counts. Its target is not known. The gene calls are TRBV19 and TRBJ1-2; perhaps TRBD1 as D (5 bases). The sample taken for sequencing was peripheral blood. This TCR was recovered from an adult man with Graves' ophthalmopathy. CDR3 protein: CASSSGPRDALYGYTF. CDR3 in DNA: TGTGCCAGTAGTTCCGGCCCCCGGGACGCTCTCTATGGCTACACCTTC.